Listed below are T cell receptor beta chains from one sample, sequenced in a study of blood T cell repertoires in COVID-19. TCRdb's table, derived via immunoSEQ multiplex PCR, lists solely in-frame clones and lacks some. This table holds under 300,000 clones, 75% to 85% found once. Material for sequencing was peripheral blood. The receptor source for this set is a human donor in a cohort sampled during active COVID-19. CDR3s include the opening cysteine and the closing phenylalanine or tryptophan. A D gene is named only where the DNA matches it firmly. Clone size appears in some rows only: once, few, many, or a class for an expanded clone.

>many|TRBD2|TRBJ2-1|TRBV5-4
CASSSRGGLAGVNEQFF
TGTGCCAGCAGCTCGCGGGGGGGACTAGCGGGAGTCAATGAGCAGTTCTTC
>-|-|TRBJ2-6|TRBV5-8
CASSSGTGANVLTF
TGTGCCAGCAGCTCAGGGACTGGGGCCAACGTCCTGACTTTC
>few|TRBD2|TRBJ2-7|TRBV5-1
CASSRGTSGRYEQYF
TGCGCCAGCAGCCGTGGGACTAGCGGGAGGTACGAGCAGTACTTC
>once|TRBD1|TRBJ1-5|TRBV7-9
CASSLGQGDQPQHF
TGTGCCAGCAGCTTAGGACAGGGAGATCAGCCCCAGCATTTT
>-|TRBD1|TRBJ2-7|TRBV2
CASMRDSSYEQYF
TGTGCCAGCATGAGGGACAGTTCCTACGAGCAGTACTTC
>-|TRBD2|TRBJ2-5|TRBV4-1
CASSEGLAGDSETQYF
TGCGCCAGCAGCGAGGGACTAGCGGGAGATTCGGAGACCCAGTACTTC
>once|TRBD2|TRBJ2-5|TRBV7-6
CASSLRTSAQETQYF
TGTGCCAGCAGCTTAAGGACTAGCGCCCAAGAGACCCAGTACTTC
>-|-|TRBJ2-5|TRBV2
CASAQLEVGETQYF
TGTGCCAGCGCCCAACTAGAGGTGGGAGAGACCCAGTACTTC
>once|TRBD1|TRBJ1-5|TRBV3-1/TRBV3-2
CASSQDRTGLGQPQHF
TGTGCCAGCAGCCAAGATAGGACAGGGTTAGGTCAGCCCCAGCATTTT
>-|TRBD1|TRBJ1-5|TRBV7-2
CASSLQGVQPQHF
TGTGCCAGCAGTCTACAGGGGGTACAGCCCCAGCATTTT
>-|-|TRBJ2-7|TRBV9
CAGQTFSSYEQYF
TGTGCCGGACAGACCTTTTCGTCCTACGAGCAGTACTTC
>-|-|TRBJ1-2|TRBV7-8
CASSLTGPTNYGYTF
TGTGCCAGCAGCTTAACAGGGCCCACTAACTATGGCTACACCTTC
>few|TRBD1|TRBJ1-6|TRBV4-2
CASSQEHRTGSSYNSPLHF
TGTGCCAGCAGCCAAGAGCACCGGACAGGGAGCTCCTATAATTCACCCCTCCACTTT
>-|TRBD2|TRBJ2-1|TRBV9
CASSVTSGYNEQFF
TGTGCCAGCAGCGTAACTAGCGGGTACAATGAGCAGTTCTTC
>-|TRBD2|TRBJ2-5|TRBV5-4
CASSLRGRDQETQYF
TGTGCCAGCAGCTTGCGCGGGAGGGACCAAGAGACCCAGTACTTC
>-|TRBD2|TRBJ2-1|TRBV5-1
CASSGGTSGYNEQFF
TGCGCCAGCAGCGGAGGGACTAGCGGTTACAATGAGCAGTTCTTC
>-|-|TRBJ1-1|TRBV11-2
CASSSQPPRTNTEAFF
TGTGCCAGCAGCTCCCAACCCCCGAGGACAAACACTGAAGCTTTCTTT